This TCR beta chain was found in a study of blood T cell repertoires in COVID-19. Study summary: Material from acute and convalescent COVID-19 was sourced from the United States, Italy and Spain.

In assigning cohorts, the study relied on participant-reported clinical history. Original processing notes: From reference gene primer amplification, estimates of nucleated cell counts were derived. Clones were read by immunoSEQ multiplex PCR, and TCRdb kept only the in-frame ones, dropping some. That table is the source of V, J and clone size, and D and trimming were worked out from the DNA. The sample contains 380,000 or so clones, 70% to 90% of which appear only once. The specimen was PBMCs or T cells enriched from blood (not recorded which). This sequence was found in a woman aged 25 to 45 with acute COVID-19.

The CDR3 region has the DNA TGTGCCAGCAGTTTAAGTCGGACTAGCGGCACAGATACGCAGTATTTT. Translating it yields CASSLSRTSGTDTQYF. The chain uses TRBV6-2 or TRBV6-3 and TRBJ2-3; 9 bases match TRBD2. V shed 4 bases, J shed 1 base, and the junction held 6 bases outside the gene matches. The CDR3 loop spans 16 amino acids. The germline V gene encodes CDR1 MNHEY and CDR2 SVGEGT.